This TCR beta chain stems from a study of blood T cell repertoires in COVID-19. About the study: The United States, Italy and Spain provided the acute and convalescent COVID-19 samples. From T cells, B-cell-depleted T cells, or PBMCs came the material, which was cDNA or gDNA.

In the original processing: Cell counts per sample came from amplifying reference gene primers. TCRdb's copy holds only in-frame clones and misses some; the assay was immunoSEQ multiplex PCR. V and J calls and clone size are copied from that table; D and trimming were computed from the DNA. The sample lists just over 150,000 clones; approximately 82% were seen once. The CDR3 covers 13 residues. In germline, CDR1 is WSHSY, CDR2 SAAADI. V lost 0 bases and J 4 bases, leaving 7 bases between the germline ends. The sequence was obtained from a woman older than 75 with acute or convalescent COVID-19. The rearrangement joins TRBV10-2 to TRBJ2-7; D might be TRBD1 (5 bases). Specimen: peripheral blood. Here the CDR3 reads CASSESSGYEQYF. CDR3 nucleotides: TGCGCCAGCAGTGAGTCGTCAGGGTACGAGCAGTACTTC.